The rows below give T cell receptor beta chains drawn from one sample of a study of human T cells and chemical hapten exposure. One entry per CDR3 protein results from TCRdb running MiXCR on the reads. The sample carries about 120,000 distinct CDR3 sequences, more than 8.5% recorded once. The sequencing input was whole blood. All receptors come from a human donor in good health. Some clones in this sample may be carry-over from other donors' samples. CDR3s include the opening cysteine and the closing phenylalanine or tryptophan. D genes are given only for firm matches. For some rows the clone size is stated as once, few or many, or as a class when expanded; others skip it.

v_gene	j_gene	d_gene	abundance	CDR3aa	CDR3nt
TRBV19	TRBJ2-3	-	few	CASSHGTFTDTQYF	TGTGCCAGTAGTCACGGGACTTTCACAGATACGCAGTATTTT
TRBV7-9	TRBJ2-1	-	-	CASSLGELNEQFF	TGTGCCAGCAGCTTGGGGGAGCTTAATGAGCAGTTCTTC
TRBV6-2/TRBV6-3	TRBJ1-1	TRBD1	many	CASTTGGTEAFF	TGTGCCAGCACCACAGGGGGCACTGAAGCTTTCTTT
TRBV14	TRBJ2-2	TRBD2	-	CASSPHGGANTGELFF	TGTGCCAGCAGCCCCCACGGGGGGGCGAACACCGGGGAGCTGTTTTTT
TRBV5-4	TRBJ1-1	-	many	CASSPGLLAGDAEAFF	TGTGCCAGCAGCCCGGGGCTTCTAGCTGGGGACGCTGAAGCTTTCTTT
TRBV6-2/TRBV6-3	TRBJ1-5	TRBD1	many	CASSFGPTGGGNQPQHF	TGTGCCAGCAGTTTTGGACCAACAGGGGGGGGCAATCAGCCCCAGCATTTT
TRBV3-1	TRBJ1-2	-	many	CASSQTNYGYTF	TGTGCCAGCAGCCAGACAAACTATGGCTACACCTTC
TRBV4-2	TRBJ2-3	-	-	CASSPAGSETDTQYF	TGTGCCAGCAGCCCCGCGGGGTCCGAGACAGATACGCAGTATTTT
TRBV6-2/TRBV6-3	TRBJ1-5	-	many	CASSLPRQVANQPQHF	TGTGCCAGCAGTTTACCGCGACAGGTTGCCAATCAGCCCCAGCATTTT
TRBV20-1	TRBJ2-7	TRBD2	many	CSAVSRTSSYEQYF	TGCAGTGCGGTTTCCCGGACTAGCTCCTACGAGCAGTACTTC
TRBV9	TRBJ1-1	-	many	CASSVEAKNTEAFF	TGTGCCAGCAGCGTTGAGGCCAAAAACACTGAAGCTTTCTTT
TRBV5-1	TRBJ2-1	-	few	CASSREGTVGFDEQFF	TGCGCCAGCAGCCGAGAGGGGACCGTGGGGTTTGATGAGCAGTTCTTC
TRBV12-3/TRBV12-4	TRBJ1-1	TRBD1	many	CASSAPGQLMNTEAFF	TGTGCCAGCAGTGCCCCGGGACAGCTGATGAACACTGAAGCTTTCTTT
TRBV10-3	TRBJ2-3	-	many	CAISESGDKTDTQYF	TGTGCCATCAGTGAGTCGGGGGACAAAACAGATACGCAGTATTTT
TRBV18	TRBJ2-7	-	few	CASSPKQRNYEQYF	TGTGCCAGCTCACCAAAACAGAGAAACTACGAGCAGTACTTC
TRBV20-1	TRBJ2-1	-	few	CSARDLAASYNEQFF	TGCAGTGCTAGAGATTTGGCAGCGTCCTACAATGAGCAGTTCTTC
TRBV6-2/TRBV6-3	TRBJ1-5	-	many	CASSYNRANQPQHF	TGTGCCAGCAGTTACAACAGGGCCAATCAGCCCCAGCATTTT
TRBV7-9	TRBJ2-6	-	-	CASRAQGRILDSGANVLTF	TGTGCCAGCAGAGCTCAGGGACGGATTCTTGACTCTGGGGCCAACGTCCTGACTTTC
TRBV20-1	TRBJ2-3	-	-	CSARRGVEADTQYF	TGCAGTGCTAGAAGAGGGGTTGAGGCAGATACGCAGTATTTT
TRBV6-2/TRBV6-3	TRBJ1-4	TRBD1	many	CASTDPPGQGEKLFF	TGTGCCAGCACCGACCCGCCGGGACAGGGTGAAAAACTGTTTTTT
TRBV27	TRBJ2-7	-	few	CASSPKVPSYEQYF	TGTGCCAGCAGTCCGAAGGTGCCCTCCTACGAGCAGTACTTC
TRBV11-2	TRBJ2-1	TRBD2	few	CASSLEFPSGGPGNEQFF	TGTGCCAGCAGCTTAGAATTCCCTAGCGGGGGGCCGGGCAATGAGCAGTTCTTC
TRBV29-1	TRBJ2-1	-	-	CSVEGGSNEQFF	TGCAGCGTTGAGGGCGGATCCAATGAGCAGTTCTTC
TRBV27	TRBJ1-5	TRBD1	many	CASSQGTGARQPQHF	TGTGCCAGCAGTCAAGGGACAGGGGCAAGGCAGCCCCAGCATTTT
TRBV29-1	TRBJ1-2	-	-	CSARQDGYTF	TGCAGCGCTCGACAAGATGGCTACACCTTC
TRBV6-1	TRBJ2-4	TRBD1	-	CASSEERVRGRSIGDF	TGTGCCAGCAGTGAAGAACGAGTCAGGGGGCGATCAATTGGGGACTTC
TRBV5-1	TRBJ2-7	TRBD2	few	CASSMGLAGVSEQYF	TGCGCCAGCAGCATGGGACTAGCGGGAGTTTCCGAGCAGTACTTC
TRBV7-9	TRBJ2-3	-	-	CASSHSPLLSTDTQYF	TGTGCCAGCAGCCATTCGCCTCTCCTATCCACAGATACGCAGTATTTT
TRBV4-3	TRBJ1-3	-	many	CASSQVGILSSGNTIYF	TGCGCCAGCAGCCAAGTAGGGATCCTTAGCTCTGGAAACACCATATATTTT